This T cell receptor beta chain was sequenced during a study of T-cell reconstitution after alpha-beta-depleted transplantation in children. V was cut by 0 bases and J by 5 bases, with 15 bases left in between. Looked up from germline, CDR1 is SGDLS and CDR2 is YYNGEE. The CDR3 spans 15 residues. The authors prepared the TCRbeta library with unique molecular identifiers. TCRdb redid the calling of the PCR reads with MiXCR, one entry per CDR3 protein. The sample has 240,000 or so distinct CDR3 sequences; roughly 8% are singletons. This clonotype occurred many times. Its antigen remains unknown. General study findings and limits: The origin of high day-60 TCRbeta diversity in some patients lay in surviving recipient T cells and thymic progenitors. Once a year had passed after transplant, T-cell counts and diversity came mostly from newly produced T cells. Several hundred expanded graft clones reportedly gave rise to the alpha-beta T cells present about two months after transplant.

The chain is built from TRBV9 and TRBJ2-7; perhaps TRBD2 as D (7 bases). The material was PBMCs, mostly from graft donor cells, obtained 180 days after TCRalphabeta/CD19-depleted stem cell transplant. This TCR was recovered from a male patient aged 5 to 17 who had a stem cell transplant for acute lymphoblastic leukemia, so the T cells may come from the graft donor. The CDR3 DNA is TGTGCCAGCAGCGTAGTAGGGGGAGGGAACGACGAGCAGTACTTC. Its protein is CASSVVGGGNDEQYF.